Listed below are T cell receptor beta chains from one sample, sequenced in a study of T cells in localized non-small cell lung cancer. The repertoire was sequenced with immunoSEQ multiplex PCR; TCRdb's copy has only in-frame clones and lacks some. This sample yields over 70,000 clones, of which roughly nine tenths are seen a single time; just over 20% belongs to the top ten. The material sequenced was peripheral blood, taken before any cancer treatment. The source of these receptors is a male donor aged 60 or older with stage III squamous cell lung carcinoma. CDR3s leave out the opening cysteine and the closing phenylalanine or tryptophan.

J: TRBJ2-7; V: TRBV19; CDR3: ASSSGHPYEQY
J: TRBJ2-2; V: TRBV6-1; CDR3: ASSESSGGTGELF
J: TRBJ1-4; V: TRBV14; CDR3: ASSRRTGMTNEKLF
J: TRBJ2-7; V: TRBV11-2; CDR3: ASSLRVLGGKTYEQY
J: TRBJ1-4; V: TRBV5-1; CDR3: ASSLVGGIEKLF
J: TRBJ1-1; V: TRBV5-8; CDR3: ASSPRVLAEAF
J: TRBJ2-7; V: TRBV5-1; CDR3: ASSLSGSSYEQY
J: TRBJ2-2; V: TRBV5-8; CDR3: ASSLRGRAGGELF
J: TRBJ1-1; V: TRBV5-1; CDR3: ASHRDTMNTEAF
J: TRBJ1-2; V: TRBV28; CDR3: ASKGLGRGYT
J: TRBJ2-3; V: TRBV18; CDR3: VSSPGTSGWTDTQY
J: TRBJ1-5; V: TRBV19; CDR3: ASSIPGTPDQPQH
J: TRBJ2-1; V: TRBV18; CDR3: ASSPPGGYNEQF